This T cell receptor beta chain derives from a study of CD8 T cells in ankylosing spondylitis. General study findings and limits: There was reportedly significant enrichment of clones that were disease-linked in matched ankylosing spondylitis synovial fluid.

This CDR3 has 15 amino acids. Germline values: CDR1 SGHRS, CDR2 YFSETQ. The ends were cut back, 4 bases at V and 10 bases at J, with 21 bases in the middle. For this clonotype: The antigen remains unidentified.

Quantitative barcoded 5'-RACE was used to prepare TCR beta libraries. TCRdb re-called the 5' RACE reads with MiXCR, one entry per CDR3 protein. In the table there are fewer than 350,000 distinct CDR3 sequences, roughly 10% of which are singletons. V usage is TRBV5-1 and J usage is TRBJ2-1, with D unresolved. The sequenced sample was blood, either unsorted or a sorted T cell fraction (not recorded which). This TCR was recovered from a female donor with ankylosing spondylitis or in good health (not recorded which). CDR3 sequence reads: CASSPTGSSFNEQFF. CDR3 DNA: TGCGCCAGCAGCCCGACGGGCAGCTCCTTCAACGAGCAGTTCTTC.